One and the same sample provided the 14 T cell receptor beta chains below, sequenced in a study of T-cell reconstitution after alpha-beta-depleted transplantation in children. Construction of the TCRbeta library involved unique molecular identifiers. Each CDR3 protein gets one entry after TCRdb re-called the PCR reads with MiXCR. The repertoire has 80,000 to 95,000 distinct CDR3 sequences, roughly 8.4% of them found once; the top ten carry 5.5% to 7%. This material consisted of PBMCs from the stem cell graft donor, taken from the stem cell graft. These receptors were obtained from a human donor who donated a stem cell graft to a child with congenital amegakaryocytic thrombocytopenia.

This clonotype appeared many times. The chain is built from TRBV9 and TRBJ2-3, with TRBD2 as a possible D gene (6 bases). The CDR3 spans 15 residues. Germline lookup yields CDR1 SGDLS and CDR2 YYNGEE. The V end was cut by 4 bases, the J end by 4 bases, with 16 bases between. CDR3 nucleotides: TGTGCCAGCAGCCTCCATGGGGGGTCCGCAGATACGCAGTATTTT. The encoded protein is CASSLHGGSADTQYF.

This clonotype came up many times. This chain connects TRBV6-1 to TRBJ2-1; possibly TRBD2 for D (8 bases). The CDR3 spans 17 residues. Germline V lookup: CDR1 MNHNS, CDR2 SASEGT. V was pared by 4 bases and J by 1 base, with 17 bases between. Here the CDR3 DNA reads TGTGCCAGCAGTGCTAAAGGGGGCGGGGGGTCCTACAATGAGCAGTTCTTC. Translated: CASSAKGGGGSYNEQFF.

The CDR3 reads CASSFPLLTGDNTGELFF. The CDR3 nucleotides read TGTGCCAGCAGTTTCCCTCTCTTGACAGGGGACAACACCGGGGAGCTGTTTTTT. This chain joins TRBV28 and TRBJ2-2; 8 bases match TRBD1. Per germline, CDR1 MDHEN and CDR2 SYDVKM. CDR3 size: 18 residues. V dropped 3 bases and J dropped 2; count of bases not matched to a gene: 11.

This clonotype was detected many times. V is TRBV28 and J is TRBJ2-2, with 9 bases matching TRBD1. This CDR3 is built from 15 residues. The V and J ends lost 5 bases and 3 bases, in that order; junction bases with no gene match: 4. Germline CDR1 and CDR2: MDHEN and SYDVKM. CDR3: CASSDRGADTGELFF. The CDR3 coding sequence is TGTGCCAGCAGTGACAGGGGGGCGGACACCGGGGAGCTGTTTTTT.

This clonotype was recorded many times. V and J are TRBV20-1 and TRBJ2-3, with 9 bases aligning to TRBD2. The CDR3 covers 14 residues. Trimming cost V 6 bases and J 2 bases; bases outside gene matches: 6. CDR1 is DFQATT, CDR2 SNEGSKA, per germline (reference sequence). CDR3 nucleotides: TGCAGTGCACCCAGCGGGGGGAACACAGATACGCAGTATTTT. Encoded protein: CSAPSGGNTDTQYF.

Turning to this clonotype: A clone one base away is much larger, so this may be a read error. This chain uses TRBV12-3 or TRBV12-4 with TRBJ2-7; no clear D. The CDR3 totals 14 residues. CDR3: CAGSLNTVISEQYF. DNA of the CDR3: TGTGCCGGCAGTTTGAATACGGTGATAAGCGAGCAGTACTTC.

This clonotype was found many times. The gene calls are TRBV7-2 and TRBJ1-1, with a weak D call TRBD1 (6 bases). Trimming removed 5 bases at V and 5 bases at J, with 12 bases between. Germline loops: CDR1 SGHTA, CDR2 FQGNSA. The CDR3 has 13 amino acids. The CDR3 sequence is CASSPVTGTEAFF. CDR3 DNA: TGTGCCAGCAGCCCCGTTACAGGGACTGAAGCTTTCTTT.

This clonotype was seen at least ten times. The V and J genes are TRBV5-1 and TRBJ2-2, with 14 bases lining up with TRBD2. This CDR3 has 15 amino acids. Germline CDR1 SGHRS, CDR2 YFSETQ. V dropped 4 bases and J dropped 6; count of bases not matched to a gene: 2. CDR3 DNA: TGCGCCAGCAGCCCGGGACTAGCGGGGGCCGGGGAGCTGTTTTTT. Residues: CASSPGLAGAGELFF.

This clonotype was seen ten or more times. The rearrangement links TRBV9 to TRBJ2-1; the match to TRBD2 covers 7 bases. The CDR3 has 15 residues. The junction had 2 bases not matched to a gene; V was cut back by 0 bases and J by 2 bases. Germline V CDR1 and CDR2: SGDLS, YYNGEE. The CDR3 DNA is TGTGCCAGCAGCGTAGGGGAGGGACCCTACAATGAGCAGTTCTTC. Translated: CASSVGEGPYNEQFF.

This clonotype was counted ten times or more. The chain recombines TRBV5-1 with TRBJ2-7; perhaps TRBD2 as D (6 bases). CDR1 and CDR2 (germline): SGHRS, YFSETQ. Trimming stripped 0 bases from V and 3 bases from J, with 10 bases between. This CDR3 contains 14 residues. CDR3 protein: CASSLGQGGYEQYF. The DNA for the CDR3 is TGCGCCAGCAGCTTGGGGCAGGGAGGCTACGAGCAGTACTTC. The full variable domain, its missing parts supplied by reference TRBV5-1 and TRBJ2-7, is KAGVTQTPRYLIKTRGQQVTLSCSPISGHRSVSWYQQTPGQGLQFLFEYFSETQRNKGNFPGRFSGRQFSNSRSEMNVSTLELGDSALYLCASSLGQGGYEQYFGPGTRLTVT.

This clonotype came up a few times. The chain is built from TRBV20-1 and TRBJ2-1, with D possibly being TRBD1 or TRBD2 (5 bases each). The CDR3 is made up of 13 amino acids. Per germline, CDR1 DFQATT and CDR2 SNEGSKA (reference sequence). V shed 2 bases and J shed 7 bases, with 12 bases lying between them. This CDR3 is CSARRDRRNEQFF. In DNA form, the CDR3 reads TGCAGTGCTAGACGGGACCGTCGGAATGAGCAGTTCTTC.

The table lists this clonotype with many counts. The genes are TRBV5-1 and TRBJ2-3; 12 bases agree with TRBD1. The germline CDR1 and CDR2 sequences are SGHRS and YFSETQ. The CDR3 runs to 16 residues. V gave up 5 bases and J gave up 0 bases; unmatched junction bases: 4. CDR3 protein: CASRRGQGASTDTQYF. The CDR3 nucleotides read TGCGCCAGCAGAAGGGGACAGGGGGCGAGCACAGATACGCAGTATTTT.

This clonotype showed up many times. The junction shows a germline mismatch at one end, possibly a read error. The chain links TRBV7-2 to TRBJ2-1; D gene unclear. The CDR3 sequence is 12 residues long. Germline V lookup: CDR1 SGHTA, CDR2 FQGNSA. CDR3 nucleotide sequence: TGTGCCAGCAGCTTGGTGAGGAGTGGCGTCGCGTTC. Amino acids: CASSLVRSGVAF.

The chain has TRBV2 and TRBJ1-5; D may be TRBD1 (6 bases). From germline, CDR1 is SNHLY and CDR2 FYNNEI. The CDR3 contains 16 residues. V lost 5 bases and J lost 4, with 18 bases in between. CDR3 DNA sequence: TGTGCCAGCAGTCCTGATCAGGGGTTTGGAAATCAGCCCCAGCATTTT. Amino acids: CASSPDQGFGNQPQHF.